This T cell receptor beta chain was identified during a study of T cell repertoires in ileal Crohn's disease. This clone was detected only once. Surgical specimens yielded lamina propria lymphocytes, which were density-gradient separated and then sorted. Data came from immunoSEQ multiplex PCR; TCRdb stores just in-frame clones and leaves some out. The sample gives 1,000 to 1,200 clones, roughly 89% of which show up once; around 3.1% is in the top ten. This TCR derives from an adult with Crohn's disease. The sample comprised CD4+ T cells sorted from the ileum.

As DNA, the CDR3 is TGCGCCAGCAGCAGGGGGCCGGGCTACGAGCAGTACTTC. Encoded protein: CASSRGPGYEQYF. The chain carries TRBV10-2 and TRBJ2-7; 8 bases are a match to TRBD1. The CDR3 contains 13 residues. The germline V gene has CDR1 WSHSY and CDR2 SAAADI. V was pared by 6 bases and J by 3 bases, with 4 bases of the junction left unmatched.